This TCR beta chain was profiled in a study of identical twins. MiXCR, run by TCRdb on the 5' RACE reads, gives a single entry per CDR3 protein. The sample lists fewer than 450,000 distinct CDR3 sequences, 7% to 9.5% occurring once. CDR3 size: 15 residues. Germline V gene sequence: CDR1 LGHNA, CDR2 YNFKEQ. V was clipped by 5 bases and J by 1 base, with 11 bases between them. The J gene is TRBJ2-2, the V gene TRBV4-2, with TRBD2 as a possible D gene (7 bases). The sequenced material came from naive T cells sorted from blood. The clonotype was recovered from a woman aged 50 to 60 in good health. The CDR3 DNA reads as TGTGCCAGCAGCAAGCGGGACAAGAACACCGGGGAGCTGTTTTTT. Amino acid sequence: CASSKRDKNTGELFF.